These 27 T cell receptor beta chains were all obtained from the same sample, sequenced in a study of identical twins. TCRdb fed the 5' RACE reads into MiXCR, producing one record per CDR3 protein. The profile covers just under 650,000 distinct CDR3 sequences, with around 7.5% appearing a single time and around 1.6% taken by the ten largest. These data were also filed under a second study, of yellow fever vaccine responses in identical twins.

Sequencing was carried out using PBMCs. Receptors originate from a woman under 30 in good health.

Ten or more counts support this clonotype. In DNA form, the CDR3 reads TGTGCCAGCAGGCGCCAGGACAGGGGGTTGGCAGATACGCAGTATTTT. It is translated as CASRRQDRGLADTQYF. The chain carries TRBV7-9 and TRBJ2-3; 10 bases are shared with TRBD1. The trim removed 6 bases at V and 4 bases at J, leaving 10 bases unmatched. The CDR3 is 16 residues long. Germline CDR1 reads SEHNR; CDR2 reads FQNEAQ (reference sequence).

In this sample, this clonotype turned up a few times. The CDR3 DNA follows: TGTGCCAGCAGTGAAGACCTGGGACAGCAGTATTTT. Translation gives CASSEDLGQQYF. The rearrangement links TRBV6-1 to TRBJ2-3, with a tentative D call TRBD1 (6 bases). The ends were cut back, 1 base at V and 11 bases at J, with 10 bases in the middle. The CDR3 covers 12 residues. CDR1 is MNHNS, CDR2 SASEGT, per germline.

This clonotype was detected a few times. The CDR3 spells CASSQERQRGPNQPQHF. The CDR3 DNA reads as TGTGCCAGCAGCCAAGAAAGACAACGGGGCCCTAATCAGCCCCAGCATTTT. The rearrangement joins TRBV3-1 to TRBJ1-5; perhaps TRBD1 as D (5 bases). This CDR3 comprises 17 residues. With 0 bases removed from V and 4 bases from J, the gap between germline ends came to 16 bases. The germline gives CDR1 LGHDT, CDR2 YNNKEL (reference sequence). The full variable domain, completed using reference TRBV3-1 and TRBJ1-5, is DTAVSQTPKYLVTQMGNDKSIKCEQNLGHDTMYWYKQDSKKFLKIMFSYNNKELIINETVPNRFSPKSPDKAHLNLHINSLELGDSAVYFCASSQERQRGPNQPQHFGDGTRLSIL.

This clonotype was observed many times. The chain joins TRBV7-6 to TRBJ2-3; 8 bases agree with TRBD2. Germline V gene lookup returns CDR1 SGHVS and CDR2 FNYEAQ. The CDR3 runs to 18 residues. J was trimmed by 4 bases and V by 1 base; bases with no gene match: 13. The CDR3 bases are TGTGCCAGCAGCTTAGAACGGGCTAGCGGGTCTTACTCAGATACGCAGTATTTT. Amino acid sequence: CASSLERASGSYSDTQYF. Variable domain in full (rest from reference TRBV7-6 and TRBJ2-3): GAGVSQSPRYKVTKRGQDVALRCDPISGHVSLYWYRQALGQGPEFLTYFNYEAQQDKSGLPNDRFSAERPEGSISTLTIQRTEQRDSAMYRCASSLERASGSYSDTQYFGPGTRLTVL.

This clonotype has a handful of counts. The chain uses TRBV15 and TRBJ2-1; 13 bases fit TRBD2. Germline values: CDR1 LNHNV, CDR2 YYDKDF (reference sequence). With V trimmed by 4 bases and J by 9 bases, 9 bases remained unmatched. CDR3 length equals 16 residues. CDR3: CATSTRLAGGNGEQFF. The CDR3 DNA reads TGTGCCACCAGCACCAGACTAGCGGGAGGTAACGGTGAGCAGTTCTTC.

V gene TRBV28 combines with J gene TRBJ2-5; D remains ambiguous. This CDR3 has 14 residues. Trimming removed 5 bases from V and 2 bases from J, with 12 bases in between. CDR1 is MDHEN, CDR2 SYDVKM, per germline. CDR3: CASSPTPAQETQYF. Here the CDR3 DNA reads TGTGCCAGCAGTCCCACCCCAGCACAAGAGACCCAGTACTTC.

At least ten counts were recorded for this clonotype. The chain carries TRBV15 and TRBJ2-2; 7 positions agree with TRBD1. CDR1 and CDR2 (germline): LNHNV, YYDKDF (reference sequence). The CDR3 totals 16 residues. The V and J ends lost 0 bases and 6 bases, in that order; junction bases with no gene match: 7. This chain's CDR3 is CATSRDLWQGAGELFF. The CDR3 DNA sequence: TGTGCCACCAGCAGAGATCTATGGCAGGGGGCCGGGGAGCTGTTTTTT.

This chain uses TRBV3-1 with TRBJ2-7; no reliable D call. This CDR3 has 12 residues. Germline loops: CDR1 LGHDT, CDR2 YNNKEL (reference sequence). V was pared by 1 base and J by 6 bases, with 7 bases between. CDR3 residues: CASSQALGEQYF. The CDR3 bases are TGTGCCAGCAGCCAAGCGTTAGGCGAGCAGTACTTC.

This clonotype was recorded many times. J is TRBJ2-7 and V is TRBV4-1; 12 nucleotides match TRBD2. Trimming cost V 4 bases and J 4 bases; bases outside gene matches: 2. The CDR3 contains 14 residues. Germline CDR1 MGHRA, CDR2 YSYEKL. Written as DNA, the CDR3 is TGCGCCAGCAGCCCGACTAGCGGGAGATACGAGCAGTACTTC. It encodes CASSPTSGRYEQYF.

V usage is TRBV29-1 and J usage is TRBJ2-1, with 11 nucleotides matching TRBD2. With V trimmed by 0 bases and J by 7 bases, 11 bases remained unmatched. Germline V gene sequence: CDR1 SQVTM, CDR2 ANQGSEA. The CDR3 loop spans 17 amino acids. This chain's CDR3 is CSVEEAALAGGGNEQFF. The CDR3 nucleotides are TGCAGCGTTGAAGAGGCGGCGCTAGCGGGAGGTGGGAATGAGCAGTTCTTC.

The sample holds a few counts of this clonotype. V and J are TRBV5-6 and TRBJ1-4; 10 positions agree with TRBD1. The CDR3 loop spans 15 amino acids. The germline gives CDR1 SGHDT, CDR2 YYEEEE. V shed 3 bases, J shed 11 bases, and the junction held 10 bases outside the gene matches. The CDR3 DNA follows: TGTGCCAGCAGCTCCGTAGGGACAGGGGATTGGAAACTGTTTTTT. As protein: CASSSVGTGDWKLFF.

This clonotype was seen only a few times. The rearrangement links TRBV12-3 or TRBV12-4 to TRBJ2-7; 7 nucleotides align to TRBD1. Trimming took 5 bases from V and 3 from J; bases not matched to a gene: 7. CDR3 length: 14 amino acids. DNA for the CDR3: TGTGCCAGCAGTCGACAGGGCACGAGCTACGAGCAGTACTTC. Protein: CASSRQGTSYEQYF.

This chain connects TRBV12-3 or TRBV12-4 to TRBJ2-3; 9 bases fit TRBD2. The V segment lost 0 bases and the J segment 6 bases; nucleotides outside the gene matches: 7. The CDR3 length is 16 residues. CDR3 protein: CASSLAGLALVDTQYF. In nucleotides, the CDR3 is TGTGCCAGCAGTTTAGCGGGACTAGCTCTCGTGGATACGCAGTATTTT.

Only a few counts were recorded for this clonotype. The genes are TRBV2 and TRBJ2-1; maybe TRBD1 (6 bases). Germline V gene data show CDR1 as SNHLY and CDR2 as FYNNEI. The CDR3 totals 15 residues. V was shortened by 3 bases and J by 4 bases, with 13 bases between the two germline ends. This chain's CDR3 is CASSETRGVYNEQFF. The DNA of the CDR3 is TGTGCCAGCAGTGAGACCAGGGGAGTTTACAATGAGCAGTTCTTC.

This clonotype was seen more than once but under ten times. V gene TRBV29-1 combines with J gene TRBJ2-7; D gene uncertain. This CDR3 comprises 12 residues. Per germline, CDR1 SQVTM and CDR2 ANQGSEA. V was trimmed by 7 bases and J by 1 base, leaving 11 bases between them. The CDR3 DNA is TGCAGCGGACTTTTCCCATCCTACGAGCAGTACGTC. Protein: CSGLFPSYEQYV.

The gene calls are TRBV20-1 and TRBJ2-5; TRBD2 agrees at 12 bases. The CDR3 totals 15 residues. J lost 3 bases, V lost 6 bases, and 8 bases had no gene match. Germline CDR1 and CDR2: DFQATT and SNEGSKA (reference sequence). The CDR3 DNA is TGCAGTGCCAAACGACTAGCGGGGGACAAAGAGACCCAGTACTTC. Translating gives CSAKRLAGDKETQYF.

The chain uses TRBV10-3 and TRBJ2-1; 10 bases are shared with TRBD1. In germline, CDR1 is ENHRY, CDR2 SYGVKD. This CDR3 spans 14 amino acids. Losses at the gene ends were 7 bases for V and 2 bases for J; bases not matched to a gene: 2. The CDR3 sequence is CAIMGTGAYNEQFF. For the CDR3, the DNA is TGTGCCATCATGGGGACAGGGGCCTACAATGAGCAGTTCTTC.

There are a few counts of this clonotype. Here the CDR3 reads CASTGQSSNYGYTF. CDR3 bases: TGCGCCAGCACCGGACAGTCGTCTAACTATGGCTACACCTTC. The chain is built from TRBV5-1 and TRBJ1-2, with TRBD1 as a possible D gene (6 bases). Looked up from germline, CDR1 is SGHRS and CDR2 is YFSETQ. This CDR3 has 14 residues. Trimming removed 6 bases from V and 0 bases from J, with 12 bases in between.

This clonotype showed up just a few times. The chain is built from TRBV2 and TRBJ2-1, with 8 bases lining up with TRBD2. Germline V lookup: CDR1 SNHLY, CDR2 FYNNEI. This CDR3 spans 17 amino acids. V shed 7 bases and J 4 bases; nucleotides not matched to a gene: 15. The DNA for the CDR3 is TGTGCCAGCATCGGCCTAGCGGGCGGACGGACTTACAATGAGCAGTTCTTC. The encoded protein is CASIGLAGGRTYNEQFF.

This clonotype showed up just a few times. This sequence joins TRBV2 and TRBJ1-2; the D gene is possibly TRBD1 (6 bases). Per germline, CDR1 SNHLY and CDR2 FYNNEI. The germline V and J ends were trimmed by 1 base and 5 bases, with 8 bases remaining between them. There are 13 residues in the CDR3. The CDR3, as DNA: TGTGCCAGCAGTGAAGAGGACAGATATGGCTACACCTTC. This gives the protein CASSEEDRYGYTF.

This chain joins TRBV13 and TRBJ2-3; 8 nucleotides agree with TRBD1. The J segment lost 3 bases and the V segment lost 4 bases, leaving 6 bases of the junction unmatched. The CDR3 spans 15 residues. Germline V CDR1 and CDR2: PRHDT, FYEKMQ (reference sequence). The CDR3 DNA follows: TGTGCCAGCAGCTCCCGGACAGGGTGGACAGATACGCAGTATTTT. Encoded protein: CASSSRTGWTDTQYF.

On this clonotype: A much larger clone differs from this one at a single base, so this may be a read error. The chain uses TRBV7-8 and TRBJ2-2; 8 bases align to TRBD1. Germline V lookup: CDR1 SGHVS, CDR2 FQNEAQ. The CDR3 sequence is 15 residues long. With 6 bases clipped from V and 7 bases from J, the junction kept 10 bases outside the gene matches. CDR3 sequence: CASRTRQGAGGELFF. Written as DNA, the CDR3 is TGTGCCAGCAGAACGCGGCAGGGGGCGGGCGGGGAGCTGTTTTTT.

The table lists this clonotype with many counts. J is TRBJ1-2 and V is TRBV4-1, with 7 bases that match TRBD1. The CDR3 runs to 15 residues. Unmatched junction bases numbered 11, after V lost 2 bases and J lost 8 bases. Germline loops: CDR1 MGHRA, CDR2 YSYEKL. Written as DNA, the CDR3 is TGCGCCAGCAGCCAACCTGACAGGGAGGTCTACGGCTACACCTTC. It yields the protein CASSQPDREVYGYTF.

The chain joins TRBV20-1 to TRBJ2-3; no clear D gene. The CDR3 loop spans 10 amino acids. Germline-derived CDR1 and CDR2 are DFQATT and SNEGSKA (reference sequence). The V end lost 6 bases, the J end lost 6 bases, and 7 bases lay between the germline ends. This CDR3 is CSAIRDTQYF. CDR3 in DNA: TGCAGTGCCATAAGGGATACGCAGTATTTT.

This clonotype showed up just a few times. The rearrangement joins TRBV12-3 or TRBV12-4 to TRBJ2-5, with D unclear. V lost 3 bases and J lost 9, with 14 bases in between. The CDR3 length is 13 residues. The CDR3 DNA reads TGTGCCAGCAGTTTGGTCCGCTTGAGTTCCCAGTACTTC. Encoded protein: CASSLVRLSSQYF.

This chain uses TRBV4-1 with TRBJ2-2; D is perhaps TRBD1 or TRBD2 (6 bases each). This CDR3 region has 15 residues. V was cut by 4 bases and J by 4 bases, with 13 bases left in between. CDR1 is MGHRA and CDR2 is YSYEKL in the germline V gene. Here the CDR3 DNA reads TGCGCCAGCAGCCGGGGGGCAATTGGCACCGGGGAGCTGTTTTTT. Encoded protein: CASSRGAIGTGELFF.

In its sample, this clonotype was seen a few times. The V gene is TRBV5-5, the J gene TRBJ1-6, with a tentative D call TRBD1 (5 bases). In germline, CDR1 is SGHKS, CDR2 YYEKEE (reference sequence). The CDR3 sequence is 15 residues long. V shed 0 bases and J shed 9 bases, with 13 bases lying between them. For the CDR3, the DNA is TGTGCCAGCAGCTTGGATACGGGGGTACGTTCACCCCTCCACTTT. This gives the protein CASSLDTGVRSPLHF.